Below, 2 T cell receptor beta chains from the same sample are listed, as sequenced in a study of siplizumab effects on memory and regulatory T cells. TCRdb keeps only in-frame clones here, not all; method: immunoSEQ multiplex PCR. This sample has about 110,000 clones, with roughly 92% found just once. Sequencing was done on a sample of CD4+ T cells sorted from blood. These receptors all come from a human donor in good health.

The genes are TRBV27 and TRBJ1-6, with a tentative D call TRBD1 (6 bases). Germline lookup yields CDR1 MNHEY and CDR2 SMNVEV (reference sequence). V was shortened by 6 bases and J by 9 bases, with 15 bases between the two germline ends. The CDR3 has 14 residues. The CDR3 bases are TGTGCCAGCAGACTAACAGGGAGTGGTTCACCCCTCCACTTT. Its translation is CASRLTGSGSPLHF.

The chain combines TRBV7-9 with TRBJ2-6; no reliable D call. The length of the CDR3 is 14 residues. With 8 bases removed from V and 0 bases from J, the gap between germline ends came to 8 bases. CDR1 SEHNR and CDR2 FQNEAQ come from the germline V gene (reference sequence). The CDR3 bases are TGTGCCAGCCCGGCCAGCTCTGGGGCCAACGTCCTGACTTTC. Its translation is CASPASSGANVLTF.